This TCR beta chain was observed in a study of cytomegalovirus exposure and HLA in healthy donors (dated by TCRdb to between 2016 and 2019). Background on the whole study: An earlier analysis of 587 of the donors reported around 280 Gb of sequence data and 95 million to 140 million unique TCR beta sequences obtained from some 200 million T cells. A separate validation cohort of 100 to 150 different subjects was used in addition to the approximately 610-subject first cohort. In the later analysis, no new phenotypic data were used to find candidate immune exposures; instead, reliance was placed on TCR beta sequences and their occurrence across donors. Genome-wide SNP genotypes for about 65% of the roughly 670 donors were used in a later genetic analysis, which treated that subset as a discovery cohort. Roughly five DR-DQ haplotypes were handled as single units for association and clustering, since linkage in the cohort was strong. HLA typing covered class I and class II loci at four-digit resolution. To decide whether each TCR beta V gene segment behaved as functional or pseudogenic, an earlier analysis of approximately 590 of the donors relied on high-throughput TCR beta sequencing. The study used immunosequencing to profile the T cell repertoires of approximately 630 subjects and linked those repertoires to cytomegalovirus serostatus. All discovery cohort repertoires had been generated on a single sequencing platform. Among some 400 genotyped donors of the cohort, an average of approximately 220,000 unique TCR beta nucleotide sequences was sequenced per donor, of which about 19% were non-productive. To predict cytomegalovirus infection status, the study combined high-throughput TCR immunosequencing, statistical association of individual TCRs with disease status, and machine learning. The study aimed to test whether signatures of past pathogen exposure could be identified by cataloging public T cell receptors. An early release covering 550 to 700 HLA-typed donors comprised roughly 300 gigabases of sequencing data and roughly 85 million unique TCR sequences. Donor age, sex, ethnicity and CMV serostatus were compiled together with the repertoire data. Typing coverage differed by locus: A, B, C, DRB1 and DQB1 were typed in roughly 629-630 donors, DQA1 in roughly 510, DPA1 in approximately 600, and DPB1 in 450 to 490. Of the roughly 410 genotyped donors, 70% to 90% were placed in the genetic ancestry cluster associated with self-reported Caucasian donors. A later analysis re-analyzed previously published TCR beta repertoires from about 730 donors and added high-resolution HLA genotyping to study TCR occurrence patterns.

The cohort consisted of more than 650 healthy bone marrow donors. All cohort members were sampled while nominally healthy, although unrecorded immune exposures were likely present. The donor tested CMV seronegative and was one of the 352 seronegative cohort members. A peripheral blood sample was provided by each donor, and peripheral blood mononuclear cells were used for TCR beta sequencing. Genomic DNA was extracted from the blood cell samples with the Qiagen DNeasy Blood Extraction Kit. This clone was observed a handful of times. Its recognized antigen is unknown. No quality values exist for individual bases; no much larger clone is one base distant. Receptor amplification or capture employed the immunoSEQ multiplex PCR assay. The multiplex PCR relied on a mix of 60 forward primers for TCR Vbeta segments and 13 reverse primers for TCR Jbeta segments. Amplification of the CDR3 region of rearranged TCR beta genes was performed with a multiplex PCR assay on genomic DNA. The Illumina HiSeq System was used to sequence the amplified TCR beta libraries as 87-base-pair reads. In the authors' own workflow: Across the 670 or so repertoires, a later analysis counted 60 million to 90 million unique TCR beta chains, roughly 11 million of which were shared by at least two donors. Raw reads were error-corrected and collapsed into unique sequences with a nearest-neighbor algorithm that merged closely related sequences to remove PCR and sequencing errors. V, D and J gene segments were assigned by aligning CDR3 sequences to IMGT reference sequences. For a sequence to be retained, at least a six-nucleotide match to both a V gene segment and a J gene segment was required. A rearrangement counted as productive if the CDR3 had no stop codons and remained in frame with V and J, and every other rearrangement counted as non-productive. Following IMGT convention, CDR3 was defined as the stretch from the second conserved V-encoded cysteine to the conserved J-encoded phenylalanine. The earlier analysis of 500 to 600 of the donors excluded sequences that lacked an unambiguous match to a single V gene segment. In an earlier analysis of several hundred of the donors, a V segment was called functional when productive rearrangements were above 56.7%, and segregating when the standard deviation between donors exceeded 5%. A statistical classification framework was built for diagnosing cytomegalovirus status from the catalog of TCR beta chain sequences. A later analysis assigned V and J genes by comparing TCR nucleotide sequences with IMGT/GENE-DB human TR gene sequences. The TCRdist pipeline was used in a later analysis to assign CDR3 sequences and most-parsimonious VDJ recombination scenarios. In a later analysis, each TCR beta chain was defined by its CDR3 amino acid sequence together with its V-gene family, and reads without a unique V-gene family were excluded. A later analysis removed 592 highly shared, low-generation-probability nucleotide sequences to deal with suspected cross-contamination and a sequencing artifact. A later analysis calculated a clonal expansion index for each public chain from normalized within-repertoire ranks of inferred template counts. In a later analysis, generation probabilities were computed with a VDJ recombination model fitted to out-of-frame rearrangements, and the resulting probabilities were checked against IGoR. In a later analysis, hypergeometric tests were used to score TCR-TCR, TCR-HLA and TCR-CMV co-occurrence, with a repertoire-size bias correction applied to TCR pairs. To estimate false discovery rates, a later analysis permuted the HLA or CMV assignments 20 times. In a later analysis, co-occurring TCRs were grouped with DBSCAN, and TCRdist sequence similarity was added when clustering was performed within HLA-allele-positive subsets. Repertoires with fewer than 30,000 or more than 120,000 public chains were left out of co-occurrence clustering, as were five repertoires with anomalous nucleotide sharing. TCRdb holds this immuneACCESS table with in-frame rearrangements only. Some clones are missing; in checked studies, unresolved V genes explain under half, and the rest has no known cause. V, J and clone size are those of that table, while D and trimming were read from the DNA. This sample lists about 130,000 clones; 81% were detected once. Of the sample, 0.95% to 1.4% is held by the ten largest clones.

Findings and caveats that apply to the study as a whole: Correlated functional status among segregating V segments might be attributable to linkage disequilibrium, but an unknown experimental factor could not be ruled out. Three of the identified cytomegalovirus-associated TCR beta chains were confirmed in vitro to be specific for cytomegalovirus antigens. Sequencing depth was assumed to be roughly uniform across donors in the presence/absence analyses, though that assumption may not hold. This cohort had only TCR beta chains sequenced, and the lack of alpha or paired-chain data limited which features could be detected. Because counts were too low, 15 or so rarely observed V segments, including chromosome 9 orphons, were excluded from the earlier analysis of under 650 of the donors. A later analysis reported that several top co-occurrence clusters appeared linked to parvovirus B19, influenza, CMV and Epstein-Barr virus. An association between a missense DCLRE1C variant and V-gene and J-gene trimming of TCR beta chains was found in a later genetic analysis and replicated in an independent cohort. Most TCR sequences were observed very rarely across donors, whereas some public TCRs were present in many individuals. Compared with equally common non-associated chains, HLA-associated TCR beta chains in a later analysis were more clonally expanded and had lower generation probabilities. The classifier was reported to diagnose cytomegalovirus status with high specificity and sensitivity in both the original cohort and the validation cohort. The study gave a list of roughly 150 TCR beta chains associated with cytomegalovirus. A cluster of highly shared sequence variants was judged likely to be a technical artifact of the sequencing pipeline. An earlier analysis of approximately 530 of the donors showed that most TCR beta V segments appeared in productive rearrangements either about 87% or about 30% of the time, which broadly matched IMGT annotations. A later genetic analysis reported fewer N-insertions in productive TCRs among donors in an Asian-associated ancestry cluster than the roughly 700-donor mean. Specific HLA alleles were associated with some 15,000 TCR beta sequences at a false discovery rate of 0.05 in a later analysis. Assigning TCR associations to individual alleles was difficult when HLA alleles, especially DR and DQ, strongly co-occurred. A further reported finding was that TCR beta sequences accurately predicted the HLA-A and HLA-B alleles for most subjects in the first cohort. Most CMV-associated TCR beta chains appeared to be HLA-restricted in a later analysis, and the HLA associations seemed to be driven largely by CMV exposure. Because some donors lacked HLA typing at each locus, the association tests relied only on the typed subset. CMV serostatus was the only immune exposure information available for the cohort. In a later analysis, TCR association rates were found to vary across HLA loci, with the most associated TCRs seen for DRB1 alleles and the fewest for HLA-C alleles. It was suggested by the authors that the approach could potentially be generalized to other disease states and immunological phenotypes.

Material for sequencing was PBMCs. The receptor was derived from a woman aged 25 to 39 in good health and CMV-seronegative.

The sequence in DNA is TGTGCCAGCAGCTTGGGACAGGGAGGGGGAGATACGCAGTATTTT. It translates to CASSLGQGGGDTQYF. This sequence uses TRBV7-6 and TRBJ2-3, with 9 central nucleotides matching TRBD1. The CDR3 runs 15 amino acids, cysteine and phenylalanine included. Just the 45-base CDR3 DNA is kept, in frame starting at base 1. Unmatched junction bases come to 6, with V trimmed by 3 bases and J by 5 bases. The germline V gene sets CDR1 to SGHVS and CDR2 to FNYEAQ.